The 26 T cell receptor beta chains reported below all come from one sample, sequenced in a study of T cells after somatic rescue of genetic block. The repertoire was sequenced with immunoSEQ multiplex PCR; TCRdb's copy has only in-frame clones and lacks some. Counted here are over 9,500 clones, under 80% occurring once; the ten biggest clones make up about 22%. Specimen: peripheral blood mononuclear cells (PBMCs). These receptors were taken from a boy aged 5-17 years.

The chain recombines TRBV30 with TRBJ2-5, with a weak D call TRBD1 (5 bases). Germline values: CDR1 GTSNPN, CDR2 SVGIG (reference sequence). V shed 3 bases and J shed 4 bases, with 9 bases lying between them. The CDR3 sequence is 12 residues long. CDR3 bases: TGTGCCTGGAGAGGGGTGGGAGAGACCCAGTACTTC. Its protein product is CAWRGVGETQYF.

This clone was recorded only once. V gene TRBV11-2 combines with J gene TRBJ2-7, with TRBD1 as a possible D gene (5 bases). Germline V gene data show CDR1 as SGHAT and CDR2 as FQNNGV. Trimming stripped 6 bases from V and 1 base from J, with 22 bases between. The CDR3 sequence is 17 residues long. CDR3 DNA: TGTGCCAGCAGTTCCTTAAAGGGAAGGGGAACTTCCTACGAGCAGTACTTC. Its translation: CASSSLKGRGTSYEQYF.

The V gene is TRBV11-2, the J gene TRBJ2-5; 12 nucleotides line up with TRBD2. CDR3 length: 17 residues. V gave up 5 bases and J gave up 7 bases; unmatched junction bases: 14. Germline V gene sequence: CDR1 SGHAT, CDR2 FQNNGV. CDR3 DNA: TGTGCCAGCAGCCCCCGACTAGCGGGAGTTCCTTTTCTGACCCAGTACTTC. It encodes CASSPRLAGVPFLTQYF.

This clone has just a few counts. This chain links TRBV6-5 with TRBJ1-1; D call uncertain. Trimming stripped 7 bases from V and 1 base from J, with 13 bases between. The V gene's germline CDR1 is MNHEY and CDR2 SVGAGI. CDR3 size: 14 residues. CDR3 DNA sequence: TGTGCCAGCACCCCTAACGGCAAGAACACTGAAGCTTTCTTT. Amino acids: CASTPNGKNTEAFF.

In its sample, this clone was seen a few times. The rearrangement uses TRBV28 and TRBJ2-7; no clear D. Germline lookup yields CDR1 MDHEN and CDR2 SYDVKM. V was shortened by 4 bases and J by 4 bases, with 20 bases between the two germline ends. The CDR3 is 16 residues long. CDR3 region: CASSSPRTLTFYEQYF. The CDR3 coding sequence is TGTGCCAGCAGTTCCCCCAGAACCCTTACCTTTTACGAGCAGTACTTC.

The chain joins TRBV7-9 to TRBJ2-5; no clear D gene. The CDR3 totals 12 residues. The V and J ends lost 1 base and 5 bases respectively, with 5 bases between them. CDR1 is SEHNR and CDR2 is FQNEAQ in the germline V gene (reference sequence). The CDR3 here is CASSLVLETQYF. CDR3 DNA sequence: TGTGCCAGCAGCTTAGTTCTTGAGACCCAGTACTTC.

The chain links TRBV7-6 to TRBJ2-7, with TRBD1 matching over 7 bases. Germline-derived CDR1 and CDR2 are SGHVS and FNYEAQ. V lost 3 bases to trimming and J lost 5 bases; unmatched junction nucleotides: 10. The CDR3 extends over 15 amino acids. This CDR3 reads CASSFGTVRSHEQYF. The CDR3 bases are TGTGCCAGCAGCTTTGGGACAGTCCGAAGCCACGAGCAGTACTTC.

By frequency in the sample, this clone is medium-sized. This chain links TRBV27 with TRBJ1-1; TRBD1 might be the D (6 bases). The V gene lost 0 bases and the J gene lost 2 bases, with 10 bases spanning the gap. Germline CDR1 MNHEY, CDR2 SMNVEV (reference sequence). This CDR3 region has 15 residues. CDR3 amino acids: CASSLSAGANTEAFF. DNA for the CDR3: TGTGCCAGCAGTTTATCTGCAGGGGCCAACACTGAAGCTTTCTTT.

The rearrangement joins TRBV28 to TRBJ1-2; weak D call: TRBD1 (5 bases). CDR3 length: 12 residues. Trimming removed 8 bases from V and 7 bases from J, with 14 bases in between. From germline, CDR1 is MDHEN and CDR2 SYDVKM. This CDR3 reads CASAPRVGGYTF. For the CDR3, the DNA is TGTGCCAGCGCCCCCAGGGTGGGTGGCTACACCTTC.

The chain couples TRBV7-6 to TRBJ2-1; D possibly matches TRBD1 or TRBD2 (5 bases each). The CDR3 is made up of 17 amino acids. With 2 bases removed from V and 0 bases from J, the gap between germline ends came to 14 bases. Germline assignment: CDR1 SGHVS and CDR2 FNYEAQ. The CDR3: CASSLIVYGGSYNEQFF. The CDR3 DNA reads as TGTGCCAGCAGCTTAATTGTCTATGGGGGCTCCTACAATGAGCAGTTCTTC.

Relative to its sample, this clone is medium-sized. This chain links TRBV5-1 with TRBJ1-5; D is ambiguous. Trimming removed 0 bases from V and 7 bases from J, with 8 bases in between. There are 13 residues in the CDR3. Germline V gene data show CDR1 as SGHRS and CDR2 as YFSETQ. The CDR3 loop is CASSLERGQPQHF. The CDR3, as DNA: TGCGCCAGCAGCTTGGAACGGGGACAGCCCCAGCATTTT.

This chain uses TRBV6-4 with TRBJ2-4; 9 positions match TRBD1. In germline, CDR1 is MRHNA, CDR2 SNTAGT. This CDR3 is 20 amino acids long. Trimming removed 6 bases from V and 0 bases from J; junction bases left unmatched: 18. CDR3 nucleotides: TGTGCCAGCAGAAAACACCGGGACAGGGCCTTCTCGCTAGCCAAAAACATTCAGTACTTC. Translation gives CASRKHRDRAFSLAKNIQYF.

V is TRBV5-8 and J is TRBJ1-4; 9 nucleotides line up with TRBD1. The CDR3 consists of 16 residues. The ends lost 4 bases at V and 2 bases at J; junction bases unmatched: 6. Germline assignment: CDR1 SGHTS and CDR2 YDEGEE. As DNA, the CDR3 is TGTGCCAGCAGCCCTAGGGGACAGGGCACTAATGAAAAACTGTTTTTT. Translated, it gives CASSPRGQGTNEKLFF.

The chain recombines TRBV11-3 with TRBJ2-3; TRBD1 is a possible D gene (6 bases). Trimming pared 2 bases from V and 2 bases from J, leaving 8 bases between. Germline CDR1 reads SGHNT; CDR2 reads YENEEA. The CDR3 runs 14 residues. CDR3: CASSLTGPTDTQYF. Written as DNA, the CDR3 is TGTGCCAGCAGCTTAACAGGGCCCACAGATACGCAGTATTTT.

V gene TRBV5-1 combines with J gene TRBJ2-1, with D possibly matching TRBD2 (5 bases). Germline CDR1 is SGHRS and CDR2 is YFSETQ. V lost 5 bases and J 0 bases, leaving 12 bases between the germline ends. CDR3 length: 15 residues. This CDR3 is CASSPLASSYNEQFF. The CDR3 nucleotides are TGCGCCAGCAGTCCCCTAGCAAGCTCCTACAATGAGCAGTTCTTC.

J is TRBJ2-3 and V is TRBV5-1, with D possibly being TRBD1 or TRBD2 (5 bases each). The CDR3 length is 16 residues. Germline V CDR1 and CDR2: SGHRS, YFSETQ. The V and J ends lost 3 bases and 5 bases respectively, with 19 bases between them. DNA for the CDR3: TGCGCCAGCAGCTCGGGGAGCAGGTTACAGGAAGATACGCAGTATTTT. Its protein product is CASSSGSRLQEDTQYF.

CDR3 sequence: CASSTGPGAHGYTF. The CDR3 coding sequence is TGTGCCAGCAGTACGGGGCCAGGGGCCCATGGCTACACCTTC. The V call is TRBV6-5, the J call TRBJ1-2, with TRBD1 as a possible D gene (6 bases). The CDR3 sequence is 14 residues long. V was cut by 5 bases and J by 6 bases, with 16 bases left in between. The V gene's germline CDR1 is MNHEY and CDR2 SVGAGI.

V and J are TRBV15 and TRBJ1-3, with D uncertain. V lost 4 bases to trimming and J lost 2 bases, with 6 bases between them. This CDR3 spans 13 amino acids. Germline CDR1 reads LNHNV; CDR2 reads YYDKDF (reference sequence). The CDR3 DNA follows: TGTGCCACCAGCAAAAGACCTGGAAACACCATATATTTT. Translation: CATSKRPGNTIYF.

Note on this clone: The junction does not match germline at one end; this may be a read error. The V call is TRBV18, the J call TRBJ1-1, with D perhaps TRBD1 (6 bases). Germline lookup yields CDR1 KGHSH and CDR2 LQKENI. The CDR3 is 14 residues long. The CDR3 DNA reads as TGTACCAGCCTTCCGACAGGTGGGAACACTGAAGCTTTCTTT. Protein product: CTSLPTGGNTEAFF.

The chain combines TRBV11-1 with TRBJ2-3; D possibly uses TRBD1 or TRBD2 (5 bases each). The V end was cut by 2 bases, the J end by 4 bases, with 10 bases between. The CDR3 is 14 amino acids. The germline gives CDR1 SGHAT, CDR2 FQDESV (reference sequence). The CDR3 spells CASSLSPGPDTQYF. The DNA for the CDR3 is TGTGCCAGCAGCTTATCACCGGGGCCAGATACGCAGTATTTT.

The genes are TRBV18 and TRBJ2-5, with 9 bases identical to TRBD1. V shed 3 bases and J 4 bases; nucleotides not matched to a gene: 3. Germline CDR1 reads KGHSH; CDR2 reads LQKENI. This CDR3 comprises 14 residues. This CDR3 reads CASSPMDRGETQYF. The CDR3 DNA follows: TGTGCCAGCTCACCCATGGACAGGGGAGAGACCCAGTACTTC.

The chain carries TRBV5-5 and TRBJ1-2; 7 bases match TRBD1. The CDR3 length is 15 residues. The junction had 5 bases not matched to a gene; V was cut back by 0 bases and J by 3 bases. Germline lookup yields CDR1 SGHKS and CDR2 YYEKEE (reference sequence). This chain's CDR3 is CASSLAGTAYYGYTF. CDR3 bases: TGTGCCAGCAGCTTGGCCGGGACAGCCTACTATGGCTACACCTTC.

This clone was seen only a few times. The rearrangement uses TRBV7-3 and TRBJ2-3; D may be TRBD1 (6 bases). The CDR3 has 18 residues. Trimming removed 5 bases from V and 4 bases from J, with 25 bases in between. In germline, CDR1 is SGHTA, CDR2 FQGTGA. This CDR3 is CASSDPRDQGRGSDTQYF. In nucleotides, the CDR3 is TGTGCCAGCAGCGACCCCCGGGACCAAGGAAGGGGGTCAGATACGCAGTATTTT.

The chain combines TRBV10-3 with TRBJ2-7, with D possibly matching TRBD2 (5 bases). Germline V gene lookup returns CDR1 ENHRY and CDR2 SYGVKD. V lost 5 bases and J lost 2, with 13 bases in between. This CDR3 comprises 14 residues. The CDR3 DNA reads TGTGCCATCAGTCCCGGGATAATCGCCTACGAGCAGTACTTC. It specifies CAISPGIIAYEQYF.

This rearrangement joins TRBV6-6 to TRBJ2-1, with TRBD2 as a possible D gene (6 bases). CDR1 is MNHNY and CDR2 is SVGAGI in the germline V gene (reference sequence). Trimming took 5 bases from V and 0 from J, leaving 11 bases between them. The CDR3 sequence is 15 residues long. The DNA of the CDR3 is TGTGCCAGCAGTCGGGACGGGAGCTCCTACAATGAGCAGTTCTTC. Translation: CASSRDGSSYNEQFF.

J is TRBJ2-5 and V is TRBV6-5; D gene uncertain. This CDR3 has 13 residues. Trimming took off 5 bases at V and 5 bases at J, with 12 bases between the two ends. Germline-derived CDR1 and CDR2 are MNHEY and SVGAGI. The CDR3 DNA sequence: TGTGCCAGCAGTCCGGACCCGGCCGAGACCCAGTACTTC. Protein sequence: CASSPDPAETQYF.